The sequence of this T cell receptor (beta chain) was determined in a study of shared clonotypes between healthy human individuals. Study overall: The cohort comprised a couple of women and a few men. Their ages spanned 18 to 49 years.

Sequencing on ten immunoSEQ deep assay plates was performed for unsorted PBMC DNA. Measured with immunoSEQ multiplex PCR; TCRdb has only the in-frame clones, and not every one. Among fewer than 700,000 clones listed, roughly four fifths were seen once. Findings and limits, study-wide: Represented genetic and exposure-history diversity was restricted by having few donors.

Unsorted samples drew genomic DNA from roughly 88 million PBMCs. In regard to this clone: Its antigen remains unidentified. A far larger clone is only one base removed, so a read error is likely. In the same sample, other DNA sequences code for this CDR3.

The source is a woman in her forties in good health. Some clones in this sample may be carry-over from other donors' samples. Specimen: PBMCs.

DNA for the CDR3: TGTGCCAGCAGCAGCCAGTGGACTAGCGGGAGGGGGCAGTACTTC. It translates to CASSSQWTSGRGQYF. This chain uses TRBV7-2 with TRBJ2-7, with 15 bases lining up with TRBD2. The CDR3 sequence is 15 residues long. Germline assignment: CDR1 SGHTA and CDR2 FQGNSA. The V gene end was trimmed by 5 bases and the J gene end by 9 bases; junction bases not matched to a gene: 8. The variable domain in full, with the rest retrieved from reference TRBV7-2 and TRBJ2-7, is GAGVSQSPSNKVTEKGKDVELRCDPISGHTALYWYRQSLGQGLEFLIYFQGNSAPDKSGLPSDRFSAERTGGSVSTLTIQRTQQEDSAVYLCASSSQWTSGRGQYFGPGTRLTVT.